This TCR beta chain comes out of a study of cytomegalovirus exposure and HLA in healthy donors. Whole-study context: In an earlier analysis, 117 million unique TCR beta sequences were found from about 180 million T cells.

This CDR3 comprises 16 residues. With 0 bases clipped from V and 5 bases from J, the junction kept 6 bases outside the gene matches. In germline, CDR1 is LNHNV, CDR2 YYDKDF (reference sequence). General study points: For most subjects, TCR beta sequences were reported to predict HLA-A and HLA-B alleles with accuracy.

PCR primers comprised 60 Vbeta and 13 Jbeta primers. Here immunoSEQ multiplex PCR was the method, and the copy in TCRdb shows in-frame clones only, minus some. The profile covers about 92,000 clones, with 77% appearing a single time and around 7.8% taken by the ten largest. As regards this clone: The antigen remains unidentified.

The sequencing sample was made of PBMCs. The sequence derives from a middle-aged man in good health and CMV-seropositive. The rearrangement links TRBV15 to TRBJ2-2; 7 bases align to TRBD1. CDR3: CATSRDWAGGTGELFF. CDR3 nucleotide sequence: TGTGCCACCAGCAGAGATTGGGCAGGGGGAACCGGGGAGCTGTTTTTT.